What follows are 23 T cell receptor beta chains derived from one specimen sequenced in a study of shared clonotypes between healthy human individuals. Clones were read by immunoSEQ multiplex PCR, and TCRdb kept only the in-frame ones, dropping some. This sample carries about 1 million clones, around 74% of them seen once, and the ten largest clones take 1.4%. Sequenced: memory CD4+ T cells sorted from blood. Subset denoted: CD45RA-negative fraction. The receptor source for this set is a man aged 18 to 29 in good health.

As to this clone: Other nucleotide sequences from this sample produce the same CDR3. The J gene is TRBJ2-3, the V gene TRBV5-4; possible D gene TRBD2, 6 bases. The V gene's germline CDR1 is SGHNT and CDR2 YYREEE (reference sequence). The CDR3 contains 14 residues. The V end lost 2 bases, the J end lost 0 bases, and 7 bases lay between the germline ends. The CDR3 spells CASSFSGSTDTQYF. The DNA for the CDR3 is TGTGCCAGCAGCTTTAGCGGTAGCACAGATACGCAGTATTTT.

This chain links TRBV11-2 with TRBJ2-3, with D possibly TRBD2 on 5 matching bases. Trimming took off 0 bases at V and 1 base at J, with 14 bases between the two ends. The CDR3 is 17 amino acids. Looked up from germline, CDR1 is SGHAT and CDR2 is FQNNGV. Here the CDR3 reads CASSLDWESIRTDTQYF. CDR3 nucleotide sequence: TGTGCCAGCAGCTTAGATTGGGAGAGCATACGCACAGATACGCAGTATTTT.

This clone was observed at least ten times. Additional DNA sequences in this sample encode the identical CDR3. The J gene is TRBJ2-3, the V gene TRBV5-1; D not certain. Germline CDR1 and CDR2: SGHRS and YFSETQ. The CDR3 has 14 amino acids. Trimming pared 0 bases from V and 3 bases from J, leaving 8 bases between. The CDR3 sequence: CASSLASGTDTQYF. Here the CDR3 DNA reads TGCGCCAGCAGCTTGGCCAGTGGGACAGATACGCAGTATTTT.

The genes are TRBV4-1 and TRBJ1-6; 8 nucleotides line up with TRBD1. V lost 8 bases to trimming and J lost 5 bases; unmatched junction nucleotides: 8. CDR3 length: 15 residues. Looked up from germline, CDR1 is MGHRA and CDR2 is YSYEKL. CDR3 sequence: CASGLGTGDNSPLHF. In DNA form, the CDR3 reads TGCGCCAGCGGCCTTGGGACAGGTGATAATTCACCCCTCCACTTT.

The chain combines TRBV7-2 with TRBJ1-4, with D maybe TRBD1 (6 bases). CDR3 length: 16 amino acids. CDR1 and CDR2 from the germline V gene are SGHTA and FQGNSA. V gave up 4 bases and J gave up 6 bases, with 18 bases separating them. The CDR3 loop reads CASSYRVGGLDEKLFF. The DNA for the CDR3 is TGTGCCAGCAGCTACCGGGTGGGGGGGCTTGATGAAAAACTGTTTTTT.

The chain joins TRBV6-1 to TRBJ1-5; D gene unclear. Trimming pared 2 bases from V and 9 bases from J, leaving 8 bases between. The germline V gene encodes CDR1 MNHNS and CDR2 SASEGT. This CDR3 comprises 12 residues. DNA for the CDR3: TGTGCCAGCAGTGAATATAAAATGCCCCAGCATTTT. Translated, it gives CASSEYKMPQHF.

The chain joins TRBV5-6 to TRBJ1-2, with D uncertain. Trimming shortened V by 4 bases and J by 6 bases, and 19 bases separated the two germline ends. CDR3 length equals 15 residues. In germline, CDR1 is SGHDT, CDR2 YYEEEE. The DNA of the CDR3 is TGTGCCAGCAGCCGAGTTATAGGGCAAAAGGATGGCTACACCTTC. It encodes CASSRVIGQKDGYTF.

The chain joins TRBV4-1 to TRBJ2-6; tentative D call: TRBD1 (5 bases). Germline loops: CDR1 MGHRA, CDR2 YSYEKL. Trimming left V 6 bases short and J 2 bases short, with 14 bases between. CDR3 size: 16 residues. CDR3: CASSMGREAGANVLTF. The CDR3, as DNA: TGCGCCAGCAGTATGGGGCGCGAAGCTGGGGCCAACGTCCTGACTTTC.

V usage is TRBV4-1 and J usage is TRBJ2-7; D is undetermined. Between the trimmed V and J ends, which lost 0 bases and 0 bases, there was a span of 6 bases. Germline V gene data show CDR1 as MGHRA and CDR2 as YSYEKL. CDR3 length: 14 amino acids. CDR3 bases: TGCGCCAGCAGCCAAGACCAAAGCTCCTACGAGCAGTACTTC. Translation gives CASSQDQSSYEQYF.

The rearrangement uses TRBV6-5 and TRBJ2-1; no clear D gene. The length of the CDR3 is 15 residues. V was trimmed by 0 bases and J by 3 bases, leaving 9 bases between them. Per germline, CDR1 MNHEY and CDR2 SVGAGI. CDR3 nucleotide sequence: TGTGCCAGCAGTTACTCCCTGGACGACTACAATGAGCAGTTCTTC. It specifies CASSYSLDDYNEQFF.

This clone was seen just once. The chain is built from TRBV6-5 and TRBJ2-3; no definite D call. The CDR3 contains 11 residues. Trimming removed 7 bases at V and 8 bases at J, with 10 bases between. Germline V CDR1 and CDR2: MNHEY, SVGAGI. CDR3 sequence (DNA): TGTGCCAGCATGACGGCTGGTACGCAGTATTTT. As protein: CASMTAGTQYF.

The chain recombines TRBV5-1 with TRBJ1-4; no reliable D call. Trimming took off 3 bases at V and 5 bases at J, with 11 bases between the two ends. This CDR3 region has 14 residues. Germline V gene lookup returns CDR1 SGHRS and CDR2 YFSETQ. The CDR3 DNA is TGCGCCAGCAGCTCTGGGCAGACGAATGAAAAACTGTTTTTT. Translated: CASSSGQTNEKLFF.

This chain connects TRBV30 to TRBJ1-1; possible D gene TRBD1, 6 bases. Trimming took off 0 bases at V and 5 bases at J, with 13 bases between the two ends. There are 14 residues in the CDR3. CDR1 and CDR2 (germline): GTSNPN, SVGIG (reference sequence). CDR3 in amino acids: CAWSVSIQGTEAFF. The CDR3 bases are TGTGCCTGGAGTGTATCAATCCAGGGGACTGAAGCTTTCTTT.

This chain connects TRBV7-2 to TRBJ2-1, with TRBD1 matching over 12 bases. The CDR3 has 14 residues. The germline gives CDR1 SGHTA, CDR2 FQGNSA. The V segment lost 8 bases and the J segment 9 bases; nucleotides outside the gene matches: 8. The CDR3 DNA sequence: TGTGCCAGCTTGGGGACAGGGGGCGGGTCTGAGCAGTTCTTC. It specifies CASLGTGGGSEQFF.

Comment on this clone: Other DNA sequences in this sample translate to the same CDR3. The chain combines TRBV7-9 with TRBJ2-7; 7 positions match TRBD2. Per germline, CDR1 SEHNR and CDR2 FQNEAQ (reference sequence). V lost 3 bases, J lost 0 bases, and 2 bases stayed unmatched. The CDR3 covers 14 residues. The CDR3 spells CASSFSGSSYEQYF. The CDR3 coding sequence is TGTGCCAGCAGCTTTAGCGGGTCCTCCTACGAGCAGTACTTC.

This clone has only a few counts. Distinct nucleotide sequences in the sample also encode this CDR3. V and J are TRBV7-2 and TRBJ2-1; possibly TRBD1 or TRBD2 for D (5 bases each). The CDR3 consists of 15 residues. Per germline, CDR1 SGHTA and CDR2 FQGNSA. The ends were cut back, 0 bases at V and 3 bases at J, with 9 bases in the middle. This chain's CDR3 is CASSLAWGSYNEQFF. The CDR3 DNA follows: TGTGCCAGCAGCTTAGCGTGGGGGAGCTACAATGAGCAGTTCTTC.

This clone has a handful of counts. This chain uses TRBV7-9 with TRBJ1-2; 7 bases align to TRBD1. V lost 2 bases, J lost 6 bases, and 3 bases stayed unmatched. The CDR3 spans 13 residues. CDR1 is SEHNR and CDR2 is FQNEAQ in the germline V gene (reference sequence). CDR3 loop: CASSLPGGNGYTF. In DNA, the CDR3 is TGTGCCAGCAGCTTACCAGGGGGGAATGGCTACACCTTC.

V is TRBV7-2 and J is TRBJ2-1, with D perhaps TRBD2 (6 bases). The V end lost 3 bases, the J end lost 5 bases, and 14 bases lay between the germline ends. The CDR3 sequence is 15 residues long. Per germline, CDR1 SGHTA and CDR2 FQGNSA. The CDR3: CASSLASGLHNEQFF. The CDR3 nucleotides read TGTGCCAGCAGCTTGGCAAGCGGGCTTCACAATGAGCAGTTCTTC. Full variable domain (outside the CDR3, taken from reference TRBV7-2 and TRBJ2-1): GAGVSQSPSNKVTEKGKDVELRCDPISGHTALYWYRQSLGQGLEFLIYFQGNSAPDKSGLPSDRFSAERTGGSVSTLTIQRTQQEDSAVYLCASSLASGLHNEQFFGPGTRLTVL.

The CDR3 here is CASSRGTSGGYIQETQYF. The CDR3 DNA reads as TGTGCCAGCAGCCGAGGGACTAGCGGGGGCTACATCCAAGAGACCCAGTACTTC. V and J are TRBV5-6 and TRBJ2-5, with 14 bases matching TRBD2. CDR1 and CDR2 from the germline V gene are SGHDT and YYEEEE. V was pared by 4 bases and J by 1 base, with 9 bases of the junction left unmatched. This CDR3 is built from 18 residues.

This chain connects TRBV5-1 to TRBJ2-7; TRBD1 matches at 8 bases. Per germline, CDR1 SGHRS and CDR2 YFSETQ. J lost 7 bases, V lost 0 bases, and 9 bases had no gene match. This CDR3 is 15 amino acids long. The CDR3 sequence is CASSLGGRGRDEQYF. CDR3 nucleotide sequence: TGCGCCAGCAGCTTGGGTGGCAGGGGGCGGGATGAGCAGTACTTC.

The chain couples TRBV19 to TRBJ1-4; D perhaps matches TRBD1 (6 bases). The V and J ends lost 5 bases and 4 bases respectively, with 14 bases between them. The CDR3 is 15 amino acids. Germline lookup yields CDR1 LNHDA and CDR2 SQIVND (reference sequence). The chain's CDR3 is CASSAQTGNNEKLFF. As DNA, the CDR3 is TGTGCCAGTAGTGCACAGACAGGAAATAATGAAAAACTGTTTTTT.

This clone was detected once. Other DNA variants within this sample encode the same CDR3. The chain links TRBV2 to TRBJ2-2; D unresolved. There are 11 residues in the CDR3. Germline loops: CDR1 SNHLY, CDR2 FYNNEI. Trimming pared 3 bases from V and 7 bases from J, leaving 3 bases between. CDR3 DNA: TGTGCCAGCAGTGAGGGCGGGGAGCTGTTTTTT. Translated, it gives CASSEGGELFF. Supplemented by reference TRBV2 and TRBJ2-2, the full variable domain reads EPEVTQTPSHQVTQMGQEVILRCVPISNHLYFYWYRQILGQKVEFLVSFYNNEISEKSEIFDDQFSVERPDGSNFTLKIRSTKLEDSAMYFCASSEGGELFFGEGSRLTVL.

The chain couples TRBV9 to TRBJ1-3; D possibly corresponds to TRBD1 (6 bases). The V and J ends lost 3 bases and 0 bases respectively, with 10 bases between them. The CDR3 contains 15 residues. Germline V gives CDR1 SGDLS, CDR2 YYNGEE. The CDR3 DNA reads as TGTGCCAGCAGCGCAGGGGCCCACTCTGGAAACACCATATATTTT. Translating it yields CASSAGAHSGNTIYF.